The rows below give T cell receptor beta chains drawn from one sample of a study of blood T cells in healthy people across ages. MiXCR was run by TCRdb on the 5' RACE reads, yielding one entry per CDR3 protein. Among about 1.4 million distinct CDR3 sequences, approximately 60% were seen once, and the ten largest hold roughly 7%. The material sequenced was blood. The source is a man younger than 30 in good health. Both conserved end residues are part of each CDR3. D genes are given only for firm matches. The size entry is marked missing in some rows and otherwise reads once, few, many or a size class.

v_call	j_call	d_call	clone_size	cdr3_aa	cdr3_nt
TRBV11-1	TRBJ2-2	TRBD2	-	CASSYPVAGLVVGELFF	TGTGCCAGCAGCTACCCCGTAGCGGGATTAGTAGTCGGGGAGCTGTTTTTT
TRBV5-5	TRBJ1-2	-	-	CASSPGSRSNYGYTF	TGTGCCAGCAGCCCGGGGTCCCGGTCTAACTATGGCTACACCTTC
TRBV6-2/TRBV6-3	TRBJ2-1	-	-	CASSRFHLASYNEQFF	TGTGCCAGCAGTCGATTCCACTTGGCATCCTACAATGAGCAGTTCTTC
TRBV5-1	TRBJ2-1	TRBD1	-	CASSQSGTGYMNEQFF	TGCGCCAGCAGCCAGAGCGGGACAGGGTATATGAATGAGCAGTTCTTC
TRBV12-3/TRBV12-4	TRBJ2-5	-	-	CASSLWAGSSQETQYF	TGTGCCAGCAGTTTATGGGCAGGGTCTAGCCAAGAGACCCAGTACTTC
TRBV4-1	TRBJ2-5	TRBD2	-	CASSPQAGGRTGTQYF	TGCGCCAGCAGCCCCCAAGCGGGGGGGCGAACTGGGACCCAGTACTTC
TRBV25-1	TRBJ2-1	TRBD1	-	CASSDSHGTGYENEQFF	TGTGCCAGCAGCGATTCACATGGGACAGGTTATGAGAATGAGCAGTTCTTC
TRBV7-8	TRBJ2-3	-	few	CASRGSLIGTDTQYF	TGTGCCAGTAGGGGGTCTCTGATCGGCACAGATACGCAGTATTTT
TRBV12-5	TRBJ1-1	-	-	CASGLPPGQEAFF	TGTGCTAGTGGCCTGCCCCCCGGCCAGGAAGCTTTCTTT
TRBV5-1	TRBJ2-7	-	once	CASSPGLLSYEQYF	TGCGCCAGCAGCCCAGGACTTCTCTCCTACGAGCAGTACTTC
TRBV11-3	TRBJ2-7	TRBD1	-	CASSPGQGKIDNEQYF	TGTGCCAGCAGCCCGGGACAGGGAAAGATTGACAACGAGCAGTACTTC
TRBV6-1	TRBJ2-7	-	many	CASTNLGSTYEQYF	TGTGCCAGCACCAACCTTGGGTCGACTTACGAGCAGTACTTC
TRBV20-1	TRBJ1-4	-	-	CSATWTRGEKLFF	TGCAGTGCTACCTGGACAAGGGGTGAAAAACTGTTTTTT
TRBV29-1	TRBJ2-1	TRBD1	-	CSVDRGQETQFF	TGCAGCGTCGACAGGGGTCAAGAGACCCAGTTCTTC
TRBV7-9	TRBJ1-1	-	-	CASSLTARDTEAFF	TGTGCCAGCAGCTTAACTGCGCGGGACACTGAAGCTTTCTTT
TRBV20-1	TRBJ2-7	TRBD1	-	CSAKTTGAIVGEQYF	TGCAGTGCTAAGACAACAGGGGCGATCGTCGGCGAGCAGTACTTC
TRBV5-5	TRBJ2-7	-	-	CASSGLPYEQYF	TGTGCCAGCAGCGGACTTCCCTACGAGCAGTACTTC
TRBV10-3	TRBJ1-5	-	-	CAISPGDNQPQHF	TGTGCCATCAGTCCTGGCGATAATCAGCCCCAGCATTTT
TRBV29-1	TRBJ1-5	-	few	CSVEGLRAGHQPQHF	TGCAGCGTTGAAGGGTTGCGGGCAGGGCATCAGCCCCAGCATTTT
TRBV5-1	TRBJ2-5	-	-	CASSQRNRQETQYF	TGCGCCAGCAGCCAACGGAACCGCCAAGAGACCCAGTACTTC
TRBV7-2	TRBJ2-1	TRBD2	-	CASSTSSGGAGNEQFF	TGTGCCAGCAGCACCTCTAGCGGGGGGGCTGGGAATGAGCAGTTCTTC
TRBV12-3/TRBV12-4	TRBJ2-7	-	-	CASSSTLASANNEQYF	TGTGCCAGCAGTTCCACCCTAGCCAGCGCAAACAATGAGCAGTACTTC
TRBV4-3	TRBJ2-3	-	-	CASSHYGLAADTQYF	TGCGCCAGCAGCCATTATGGTCTTGCAGCAGATACGCAGTATTTT
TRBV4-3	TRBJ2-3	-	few	CASSQDTGTDTQYF	TGCGCCAGCAGCCAAGATACGGGCACAGATACGCAGTATTTT
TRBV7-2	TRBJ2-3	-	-	CASSSRRTLYTDTQYF	TGTGCCAGCAGCTCACGAAGGACTCTTTACACAGATACGCAGTATTTT
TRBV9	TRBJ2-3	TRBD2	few	CASSVGGGIDTDTQYF	TGTGCCAGCAGCGTAGGGGGGGGTATCGACACAGATACGCAGTATTTT
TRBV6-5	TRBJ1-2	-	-	CASIQDPRTHRGYTF	TGTGCCAGCATCCAAGACCCAAGAACTCATCGGGGCTACACCTTC
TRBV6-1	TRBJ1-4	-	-	CASTGAATTNEKLFF	TGTGCCAGCACCGGAGCGGCGACAACTAATGAAAAACTGTTTTTT
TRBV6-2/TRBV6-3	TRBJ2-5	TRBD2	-	CASPISGSPQETQYF	TGTGCCAGCCCGATTAGCGGGAGCCCCCAAGAGACCCAGTACTTC
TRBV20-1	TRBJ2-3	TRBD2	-	CSAINFAASGRDTQYF	TGCAGTGCCATAAATTTCGCGGCTAGCGGGAGGGATACGCAGTATTTT
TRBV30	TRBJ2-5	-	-	CAWTWNQETQYF	TGTGCCTGGACGTGGAACCAAGAGACCCAGTACTTC
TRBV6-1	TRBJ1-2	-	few	CASSEGRVGNGYTF	TGTGCCAGCAGTGAGGGAAGGGTTGGAAATGGCTACACCTTC
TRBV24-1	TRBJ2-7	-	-	CATSAADPYEQYF	TGTGCCACCAGTGCGGCGGACCCCTACGAGCAGTACTTC
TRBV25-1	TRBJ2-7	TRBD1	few	CASTRDSYEQYF	TGTGCCAGCACCCGGGACAGTTACGAGCAGTACTTC
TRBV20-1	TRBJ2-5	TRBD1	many	CSARSGGSQETQYF	TGCAGTGCTAGGTCAGGGGGCTCCCAAGAGACCCAGTACTTC
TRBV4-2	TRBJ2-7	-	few	CASSPDIPYEQYF	TGTGCCAGCAGCCCGGACATACCCTACGAGCAGTACTTC
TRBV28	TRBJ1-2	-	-	CASTDNNYGYTF	TGTGCCAGCACAGATAATAACTATGGCTACACCTTC
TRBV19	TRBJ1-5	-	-	CASSITGDGQPQHF	TGTGCCAGTAGTATAACCGGGGATGGTCAGCCCCAGCATTTT
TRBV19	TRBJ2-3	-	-	CASTPIEGSTDTQYF	TGTGCCAGTACCCCAATCGAGGGTTCCACAGATACGCAGTATTTT
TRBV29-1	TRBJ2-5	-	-	CSGEVVETQYF	TGCAGCGGTGAGGTGGTGGAGACCCAGTACTTC